This T cell receptor (beta chain) was recovered during a study of cytomegalovirus exposure and HLA in healthy donors. The study, taken as a whole, reports: Some public TCRs appeared in many individuals, while most sequences were rare. A later analysis found common viral pathogens apparently linked to several of the most significant clusters.

PCR was performed using 60 Vbeta and 13 Jbeta primers. Assay used: immunoSEQ multiplex PCR; TCRdb lists only in-frame clones, some missing. The sample includes about 51,000 clones. Concerning this clone itself: The target antigen is unknown.

Trimming stripped 7 bases from V and 3 bases from J, with 13 bases between. Germline-derived CDR1 and CDR2 are MNHNY and SVGAGI (reference sequence). This CDR3 is built from 13 residues. The TCR comes from a man in his forties in good health and CMV-seropositive. This chain joins TRBV6-6 and TRBJ2-7; D is perhaps TRBD1 (6 bases). Sequencing was performed on PBMCs. CDR3 DNA sequence: TGTGCCAGCACCCAGGGGTTGCGCTACGAGCAGTACTTC. It specifies CASTQGLRYEQYF.